This T cell receptor (beta chain) was observed in a study of T cells after yellow fever vaccination. Notes on the study in general: Overall, a small share of clonotypes was seen in both CD4 and CD8 compartments.

A universal primer site and UMIs were added as TCR cDNA was made by 5'RACE template switching. In TCRdb, the 5' RACE reads were re-called with MiXCR into one record per CDR3 protein. Of about 580,000 distinct CDR3 sequences in the sample, around 16% were seen once. This CDR3 contains 12 residues. Germline CDR1 is DFQATT and CDR2 is SNEGSKA (reference sequence). The germline V and J ends were trimmed by 5 bases and 5 bases, with 12 bases remaining between them. This clonotype appeared a few times. Its antigen is not identified. The chain joins TRBV20-1 to TRBJ2-5; D is possibly TRBD1 (6 bases). The clonotype comes from a young man who received the YFV17D yellow fever vaccine. Material: PBMCs, obtained 4 to 6 days after the first yellow fever vaccination. The CDR3 coding sequence is TGCAGTGCTTGGGGGCCCTCGGAGACCCAGTACTTC. Protein: CSAWGPSETQYF.